This T cell receptor (beta chain) was profiled in a study of blood T cell repertoires in COVID-19 (dated by TCRdb to 2018 to 2020). General notes on the study: Collaborator samples came from the United States, Italy and Spain and covered acute and convalescent phases of COVID-19. The material from the prospective study consisted of cDNA or gDNA derived from T cells, B-cell-depleted T cells, or PBMCs. The dataset comprised deeply sampled blood TCRbeta repertoires from subjects exposed to, actively infected with, or recovered from COVID-19. The repertoires were released in a freely available public database intended as a resource for research on the immune response to SARS-CoV-2. Samples were obtained from the ongoing ImmuneRACE study (first 160 participants) and from about 1,300 subjects provided by 6 global collaborators. A de-identified subject ID, COVID-19 status, age in years and sex were almost always included in the sample metadata. Where HLA class I and class II types were available, the types were taken from metadata supplied by the sample provider, not from assay-based typing. Overall study outcomes, separate from this receptor: The amount of clinical and demographic metadata varied by source and participant and was provided uncurated.

TCRbeta CDR3 regions were amplified from genomic DNA using the immunoSEQ Assay, a bias-controlled multiplex PCR. In the authors' own workflow: The number of nucleated cells in each sample was estimated by amplification of reference gene primers within the assay. To quantify the absolute abundance of each unique TCRbeta CDR3 rearrangement, sequence reads were collapsed and filtered. For each sample, productive Simpson clonality was calculated by taking the square root of Simpson's diversity index across productive rearrangements. TCRdb took over this immuneACCESS table, retaining in-frame rearrangements with V and J assigned. Such tables are incomplete; in checked studies, under half of the missing clones stem from an unresolved V gene, and the remainder is unexplained. Clonal size and the V and J genes are those of that table, whereas D and trimming came from the DNA. The sample has fewer than 120,000 clones on record, 70% to 90% of them singletons. The ten biggest clones cover approximately 5% of the sample.

Unmatched junction bases come to 5, with V trimmed by 2 bases and J by 8 bases. The germline V gene gives CDR1 as SGHDT and CDR2 as YYEEEE. The cysteine opens and the phenylalanine closes a CDR3 of 13 amino acids. The entry retains the CDR3 DNA only, 39 bases that are in frame from base 1. Whole blood was collected in K2EDTA tubes by collaborating institutions according to the institutions' own protocols. For TCRbeta analysis, collaborator samples were shipped as frozen whole blood, as isolated PBMCs, or as DNA extracted from either sample type. Concerning this clone itself: It has no known antigen specificity. No base-level quality is on record; no much larger clone is a single base apart.

This sequence uses TRBV5-6 and TRBJ1-1; 8 central nucleotides agree with TRBD1. This sequence originates from a human donor in a cohort sampled during active COVID-19. The sample was peripheral blood. The DNA is as follows: TGTGCCAGCAGCTTCGCAGGGGGCTGGGAAGCTTTCTTT. It translates to CASSFAGGWEAFF.